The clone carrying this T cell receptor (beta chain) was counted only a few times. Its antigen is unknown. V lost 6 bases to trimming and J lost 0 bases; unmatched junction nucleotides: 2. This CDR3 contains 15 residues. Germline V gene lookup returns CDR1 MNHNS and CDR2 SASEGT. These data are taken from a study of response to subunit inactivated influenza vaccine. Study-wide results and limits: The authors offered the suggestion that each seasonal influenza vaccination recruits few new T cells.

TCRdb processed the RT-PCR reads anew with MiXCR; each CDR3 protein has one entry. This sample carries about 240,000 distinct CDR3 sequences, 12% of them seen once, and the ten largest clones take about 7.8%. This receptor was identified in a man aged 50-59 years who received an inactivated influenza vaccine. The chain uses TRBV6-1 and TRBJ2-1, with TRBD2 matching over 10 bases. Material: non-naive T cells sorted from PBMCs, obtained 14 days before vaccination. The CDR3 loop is CASRIAGGSYNEQFF. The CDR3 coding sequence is TGTGCCAGCAGAATAGCGGGAGGCTCCTACAATGAGCAGTTCTTC.